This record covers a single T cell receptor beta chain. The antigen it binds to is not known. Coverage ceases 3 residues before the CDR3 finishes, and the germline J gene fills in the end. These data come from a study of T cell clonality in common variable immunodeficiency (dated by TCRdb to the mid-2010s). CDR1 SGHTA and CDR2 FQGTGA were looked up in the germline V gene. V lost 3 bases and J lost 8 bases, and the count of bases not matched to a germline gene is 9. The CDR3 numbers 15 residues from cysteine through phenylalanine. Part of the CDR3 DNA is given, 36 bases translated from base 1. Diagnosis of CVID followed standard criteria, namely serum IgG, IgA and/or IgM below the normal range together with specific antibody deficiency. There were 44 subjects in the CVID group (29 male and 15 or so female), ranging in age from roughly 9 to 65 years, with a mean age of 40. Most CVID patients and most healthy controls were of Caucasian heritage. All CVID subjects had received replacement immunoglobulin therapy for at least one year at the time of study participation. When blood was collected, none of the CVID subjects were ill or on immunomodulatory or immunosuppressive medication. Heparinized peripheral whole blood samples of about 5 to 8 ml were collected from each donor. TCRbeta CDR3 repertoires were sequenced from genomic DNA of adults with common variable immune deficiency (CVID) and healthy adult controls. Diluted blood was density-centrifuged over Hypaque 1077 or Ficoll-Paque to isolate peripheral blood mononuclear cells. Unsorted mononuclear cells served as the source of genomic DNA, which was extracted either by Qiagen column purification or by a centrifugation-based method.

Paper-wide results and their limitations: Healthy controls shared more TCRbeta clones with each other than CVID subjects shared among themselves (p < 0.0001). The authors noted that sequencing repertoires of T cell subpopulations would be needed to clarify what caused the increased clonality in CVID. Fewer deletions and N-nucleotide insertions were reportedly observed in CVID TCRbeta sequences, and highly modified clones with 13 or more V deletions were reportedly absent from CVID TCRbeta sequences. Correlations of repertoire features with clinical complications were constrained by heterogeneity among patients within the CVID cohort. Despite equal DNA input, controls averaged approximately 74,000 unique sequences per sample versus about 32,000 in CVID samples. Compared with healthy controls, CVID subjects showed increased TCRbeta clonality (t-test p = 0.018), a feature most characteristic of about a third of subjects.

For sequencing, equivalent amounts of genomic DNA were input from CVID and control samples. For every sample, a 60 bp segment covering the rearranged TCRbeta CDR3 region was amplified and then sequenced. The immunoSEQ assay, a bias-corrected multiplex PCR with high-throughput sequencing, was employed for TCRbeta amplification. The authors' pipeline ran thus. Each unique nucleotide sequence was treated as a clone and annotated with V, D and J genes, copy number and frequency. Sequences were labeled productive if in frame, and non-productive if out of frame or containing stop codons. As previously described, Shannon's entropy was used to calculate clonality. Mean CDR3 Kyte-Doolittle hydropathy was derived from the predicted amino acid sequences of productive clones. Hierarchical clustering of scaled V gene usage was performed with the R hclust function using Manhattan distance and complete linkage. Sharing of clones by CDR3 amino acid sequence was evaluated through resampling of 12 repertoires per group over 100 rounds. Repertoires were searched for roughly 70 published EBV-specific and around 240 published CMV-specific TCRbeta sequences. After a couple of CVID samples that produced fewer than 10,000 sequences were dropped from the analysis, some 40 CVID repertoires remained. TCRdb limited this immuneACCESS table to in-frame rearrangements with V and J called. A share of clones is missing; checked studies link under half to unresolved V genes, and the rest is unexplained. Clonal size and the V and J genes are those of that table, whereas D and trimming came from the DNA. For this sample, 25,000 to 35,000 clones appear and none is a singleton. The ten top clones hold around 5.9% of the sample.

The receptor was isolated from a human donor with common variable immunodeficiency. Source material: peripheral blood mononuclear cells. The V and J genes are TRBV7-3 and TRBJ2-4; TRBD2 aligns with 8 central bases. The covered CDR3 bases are TGTGCCAGCAGCTTCCGTCTCGGGGGGGGGTACATT. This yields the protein CASSFRLGGGYI. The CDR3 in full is CASSFRLGGGYIQYF.